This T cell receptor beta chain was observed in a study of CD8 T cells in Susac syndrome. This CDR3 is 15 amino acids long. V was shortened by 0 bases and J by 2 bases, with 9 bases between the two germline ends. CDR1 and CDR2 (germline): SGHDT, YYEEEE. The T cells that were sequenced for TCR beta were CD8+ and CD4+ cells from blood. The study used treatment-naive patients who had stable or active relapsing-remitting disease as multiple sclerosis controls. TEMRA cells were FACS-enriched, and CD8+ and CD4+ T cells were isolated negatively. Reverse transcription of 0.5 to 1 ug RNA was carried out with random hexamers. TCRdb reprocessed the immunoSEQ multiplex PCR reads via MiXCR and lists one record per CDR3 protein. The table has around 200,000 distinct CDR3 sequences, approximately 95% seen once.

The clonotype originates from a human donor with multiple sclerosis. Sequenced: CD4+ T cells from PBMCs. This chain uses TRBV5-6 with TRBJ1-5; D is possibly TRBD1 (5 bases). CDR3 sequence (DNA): TGTGCCAGCAGCTTGGCCCGGGGGGGCAATCAGCCCCAGCATTTT. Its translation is CASSLARGGNQPQHF.